The 21 T cell receptor beta chains presented below share a single source sample, sequenced in a study of T cell changes during pregnancy in multiple sclerosis. Assay: immunoSEQ multiplex PCR; the TCRdb copy retains only in-frame clones and omits some. The sample lists roughly 80,000 clones, 70% to 90% occurring once. The sequences come from peripheral blood, collected before pregnancy. The receptors derive from a female donor with multiple sclerosis, enrolled in a pregnancy study.

The chain is built from TRBV7-9 and TRBJ1-1; no clear D gene. Germline V lookup: CDR1 SEHNR, CDR2 FQNEAQ (reference sequence). The CDR3 is 13 amino acids. With 6 bases removed from V and 6 bases from J, the gap between germline ends came to 14 bases. CDR3 sequence: CASRVASISEAFF. The CDR3 coding sequence is TGTGCCAGCAGAGTCGCGTCAATATCTGAAGCTTTCTTT.

This clone was detected only once. The chain joins TRBV7-2 to TRBJ2-5; D is uncertain. Germline CDR1 is SGHTA and CDR2 is FQGNSA. This CDR3 is built from 13 residues. Trimming removed 2 bases at V and 2 bases at J, with 6 bases between. The DNA for the CDR3 is TGTGCCAGCAGCTTACTCCTGCAAGAGACCCAGTACTTC. Translated: CASSLLLQETQYF.

The J gene is TRBJ1-2, the V gene TRBV4-3, with TRBD1 matching 8 bases. The CDR3 runs 16 residues. Per germline, CDR1 LGHNA and CDR2 YSLEER. Trimming took 3 bases from V and 6 from J; bases not matched to a gene: 12. The CDR3 loop reads CASSHPSTGGDHGYTF. CDR3 DNA sequence: TGCGCCAGCAGCCACCCATCTACAGGGGGGGATCATGGCTACACCTTC.

The chain joins TRBV15 to TRBJ1-2; the D gene is possibly TRBD1 (5 bases). Germline V gene lookup returns CDR1 LNHNV and CDR2 YYDKDF (reference sequence). The CDR3 covers 14 residues. Trimming took off 4 bases at V and 6 bases at J, with 15 bases between the two ends. CDR3 nucleotides: TGTGCCACCAGCACTCTACCTGGGGGGAATGGCTACACCTTC. Its protein product is CATSTLPGGNGYTF.

J is TRBJ1-3 and V is TRBV5-4, with D perhaps TRBD1 (6 bases). Germline V gives CDR1 SGHNT, CDR2 YYREEE (reference sequence). V was pared by 4 bases and J by 1 base, with 12 bases between. CDR3 length: 15 residues. CDR3 sequence reads: CASSPERGSGNTIYF. The CDR3 DNA reads as TGTGCCAGCAGCCCGGAGAGGGGGTCTGGAAACACCATATATTTT.

The rearrangement joins TRBV18 to TRBJ1-1; 9 nucleotides line up with TRBD1. Looked up from germline, CDR1 is KGHSH and CDR2 is LQKENI. The V gene end was trimmed by 3 bases and the J gene end by 2 bases; junction bases not matched to a gene: 7. This CDR3 is 16 amino acids long. The CDR3 bases are TGTGCCAGCTCACCCGGGACAGGGACTTTTAACACTGAAGCTTTCTTT. Translating it yields CASSPGTGTFNTEAFF. Filled out from reference TRBV18 and TRBJ1-1, the complete variable domain reads NAGVMQNPRHLVRRRGQEARLRCSPMKGHSHVYWYRQLPEEGLKFMVYLQKENIIDESGMPKERFSAEFPKEGPSILRIQQVVRGDSAAYFCASSPGTGTFNTEAFFGQGTRLTVV.

The chain couples TRBV5-4 to TRBJ2-2; TRBD1 matches 7 bases. V was pared by 4 bases and J by 6 bases, with 12 bases of the junction left unmatched. This CDR3 region has 16 residues. Per the germline V gene, CDR1 is SGHNT and CDR2 is YYREEE (reference sequence). The CDR3: CASSPRRTGAAGELFF. In nucleotides, the CDR3 is TGTGCCAGCAGCCCACGTAGGACAGGCGCGGCCGGGGAGCTGTTTTTT.

The V gene is TRBV5-4, the J gene TRBJ1-1, with 8 bases identical to TRBD1. V lost 5 bases, J lost 5 bases, and 5 bases stayed unmatched. CDR1 is SGHNT and CDR2 is YYREEE in the germline V gene (reference sequence). This CDR3 is built from 13 residues. The CDR3 DNA reads TGTGCCAGCAGAGTCAGGGGGCAGACTGAAGCTTTCTTT. Translation: CASRVRGQTEAFF.

Only one count was recorded for this clone. The chain uses TRBV25-1 and TRBJ1-6, with a weak D call TRBD1 (5 bases). V dropped 2 bases and J dropped 7 bases, with 12 bases sitting between them. From germline, CDR1 is MGHDK and CDR2 SYGVNS. CDR3 length: 15 residues. The CDR3 DNA reads as TGTGCCAGCAGTGAACTTCCAGGGTTGAATTCACCCCTCCACTTT. Amino acid sequence: CASSELPGLNSPLHF.

This chain connects TRBV2 to TRBJ1-2; D not certain. This CDR3 is 13 amino acids long. CDR1 SNHLY and CDR2 FYNNEI come from the germline V gene. V lost 7 bases, J lost 3 bases, and 12 bases lay in between. CDR3 in amino acids: CASNGEIDYGYTF. The DNA of the CDR3 is TGTGCCAGCAACGGGGAAATAGACTATGGCTACACCTTC.

CDR3 protein: CASSFSGIAEAFF. The DNA for the CDR3 is TGTGCCAGCAGTTTTTCAGGGATCGCTGAAGCTTTCTTT. This rearrangement joins TRBV6-5 to TRBJ1-1, with D maybe TRBD1 (5 bases). V shed 4 bases and J shed 6 bases, with 12 bases lying between them. The CDR3 contains 13 residues. The germline CDR1 and CDR2 sequences are MNHEY and SVGAGI.

This clone showed up just once. The chain recombines TRBV6-5 with TRBJ1-2; TRBD1 is a possible D gene (5 bases). Trimming removed 6 bases at V and 4 bases at J, with 12 bases between. CDR1 MNHEY and CDR2 SVGAGI come from the germline V gene. The CDR3 is made up of 13 amino acids. The DNA of the CDR3 is TGTGCCAGCAGGCCGACAGCGCCCTATGGCTACACCTTC. It codes for CASRPTAPYGYTF.

J is TRBJ2-1 and V is TRBV13; D is perhaps TRBD2 (7 bases). The CDR3 length is 15 residues. V was pared by 4 bases and J by 6 bases, with 16 bases between. Germline values: CDR1 PRHDT, CDR2 FYEKMQ (reference sequence). The CDR3 DNA sequence: TGTGCCAGCAGCTCCCTAGGGGGGGAGATCAATGAGCAGTTCTTC. It is translated as CASSSLGGEINEQFF. Full variable domain (missing parts from reference TRBV13 and TRBJ2-1): AAGVIQSPRHLIKEKRETATLKCYPIPRHDTVYWYQQGPGQDPQFLISFYEKMQSDKGSIPDRFSAQQFSDYHSELNMSSLELGDSALYFCASSSLGGEINEQFFGPGTRLTVL.

The rearrangement links TRBV2 to TRBJ1-1; D is undetermined. Germline CDR1 and CDR2: SNHLY and FYNNEI. The CDR3 spans 13 residues. Trimming removed 7 bases at V and 2 bases at J, with 11 bases between. This CDR3 reads CASNSHPNTEAFF. The CDR3 coding sequence is TGTGCCAGCAATAGTCACCCCAACACTGAAGCTTTCTTT.

This chain links TRBV19 with TRBJ2-1; TRBD1 might be the D (6 bases). The CDR3 is 16 residues long. Looked up from germline, CDR1 is LNHDA and CDR2 is SQIVND (reference sequence). V lost 5 bases and J 3 bases, leaving 17 bases between the germline ends. In DNA, the CDR3 is TGTGCCAGTAGTTCCCCGCCAGGGACATTCTACAATGAGCAGTTCTTC. This encodes CASSSPPGTFYNEQFF. The full variable domain, completed using reference TRBV19 and TRBJ2-1, is DGGITQSPKYLFRKEGQNVTLSCEQNLNHDAMYWYRQDPGQGLRLIYYSQIVNDFQKGDIAEGYSVSREKKESFPLTVTSAQKNPTAFYLCASSSPPGTFYNEQFFGPGTRLTVL.

In this sample, this clone turned up once. The chain joins TRBV9 to TRBJ2-5; 8 nucleotides agree with TRBD1. Germline CDR1 and CDR2: SGDLS and YYNGEE. The CDR3 consists of 16 residues. V gave up 0 bases and J gave up 4 bases; unmatched junction bases: 8. Here the CDR3 DNA reads TGTGCCAGCAGCGTAGTTGGGCAGGGGGCAGGAGAGACCCAGTACTTC. Translated: CASSVVGQGAGETQYF.

The CDR3 reads CASSFRGKNEQYF. The CDR3 DNA follows: TGTGCCAGCAGCTTTAGGGGAAAGAACGAGCAGTACTTC. The V call is TRBV7-2, the J call TRBJ2-7; D might be TRBD1 (5 bases). Germline CDR1 SGHTA, CDR2 FQGNSA. The CDR3 runs 13 residues. Trimming pared 3 bases from V and 5 bases from J, leaving 11 bases between.

This chain links TRBV5-1 with TRBJ1-4; 11 bases match TRBD1. Looked up from germline, CDR1 is SGHRS and CDR2 is YFSETQ. The length of the CDR3 is 16 residues. V shed 1 base, J shed 7 bases, and the junction held 6 bases outside the gene matches. In DNA, the CDR3 is TGCGCCAGCAGCTTGACGTCCGGGACAGGGGGTGAAAAACTGTTTTTT. It specifies CASSLTSGTGGEKLFF.

The table lists this clone with a count of one. The chain links TRBV9 to TRBJ2-7; tentatively, D is TRBD2 (5 bases). V gave up 1 base and J gave up 6 bases, with 17 bases separating them. The CDR3 is 15 amino acids. CDR1 SGDLS and CDR2 YYNGEE come from the germline V gene. The CDR3 protein is CASSVRGSYGGEQYF. The CDR3 DNA sequence: TGTGCCAGCAGCGTAAGAGGGTCCTATGGAGGCGAGCAGTACTTC.

The chain recombines TRBV7-2 with TRBJ2-1; 7 bases agree with TRBD2. Per germline, CDR1 SGHTA and CDR2 FQGNSA. V shed 3 bases and J 0 bases; nucleotides not matched to a gene: 5. The CDR3 loop spans 16 amino acids. The CDR3 loop is CASSLAGLVSYNEQFF. The CDR3 DNA reads TGTGCCAGCAGCTTGGCCGGACTAGTCTCCTACAATGAGCAGTTCTTC.

The chain has TRBV6-5 and TRBJ2-5; TRBD2 matches 7 bases. V lost 0 bases and J lost 2; bases outside the gene matches: 6. The CDR3 contains 16 residues. Germline CDR1 and CDR2: MNHEY and SVGAGI. The CDR3 DNA reads as TGTGCCAGCAGTTACTCAGGCGGCGGGGGACAAGAGACCCAGTACTTC. Translating gives CASSYSGGGGQETQYF.